This T cell receptor (beta chain) stems from a study of T cells in tumors after PD-1 blockade. Study-level information: No patient had prior checkpoint blockade, systemic immunosuppression, or radiotherapy within 4 weeks. On average, peripheral blood gave some 110,000 TCR templates and under 40,000 unique clonotypes. Either cemiplimab 350 mg every 2 weeks or pembrolizumab 200 mg every 3 weeks was given.

TCRdb's copy holds only in-frame clones and misses some; the assay was immunoSEQ multiplex PCR. Here the sample spans nearly 25,000 clones, roughly four fifths being singletons. V shed 5 bases and J shed 6 bases, with 18 bases lying between them. Looked up from germline, CDR1 is SGHTA and CDR2 is FQGNSA. The CDR3 contains 15 residues. On this clone: Its matching antigen is unknown.

Whole-study results and caveats: Approximately 41% of tumor TCR clonotypes were also found in blood.

This specimen consisted of PBMCs, obtained after anti-PD-1 treatment. The chain has TRBV7-2 and TRBJ2-3; maybe TRBD2 (6 bases). This sequence originates from a human donor with basal cell carcinoma. CDR3 loop: CASSQGGTAMDTQYF. The CDR3 nucleotides read TGTGCCAGCAGCCAGGGTGGGACTGCTATGGATACGCAGTATTTT.